This T cell receptor beta chain was identified during a study of Graves' ophthalmopathy and Graves' hyperthyroidism. Study overall: Specimen type is peripheral blood, obtained at initial diagnosis before any treatment. Study conclusions and caveats: A 13-signature model separated ophthalmopathy from stable hyperthyroidism, reaching roughly 85% sensitivity and around 79% specificity cross-validated. Blood also harbored most expanded thyroid clonotypes above 0.001 frequency.

TCR beta CDR3 amplification used RNA transcripts. After a first-round RT-PCR with HTBI primers, a second-round multiplex PCR was run. TCRdb re-analysed the multiplex PCR reads in MiXCR, keeping a single row per CDR3 protein. The sample lists about half a million distinct CDR3 sequences, around 14% occurring once. The PBMC fraction was derived from around 10 ml of fresh peripheral blood. The CDR3 is 15 amino acids. Looked up from germline, CDR1 is LGHNA and CDR2 is YSLEER. Unmatched junction bases numbered 7, after V lost 3 bases and J lost 5 bases. Remarks on this clonotype: Antigen specificity is unknown.

Sequenced sample: blood. This chain links TRBV4-3 with TRBJ2-5, with 9 bases fitting TRBD1. The sequence was obtained from a woman in her thirties with Graves' ophthalmopathy. CDR3 DNA: TGCGCCAGCAGCCATCAACAGGGGGCGTATGAGACCCAGTACTTC. The encoded protein is CASSHQQGAYETQYF.